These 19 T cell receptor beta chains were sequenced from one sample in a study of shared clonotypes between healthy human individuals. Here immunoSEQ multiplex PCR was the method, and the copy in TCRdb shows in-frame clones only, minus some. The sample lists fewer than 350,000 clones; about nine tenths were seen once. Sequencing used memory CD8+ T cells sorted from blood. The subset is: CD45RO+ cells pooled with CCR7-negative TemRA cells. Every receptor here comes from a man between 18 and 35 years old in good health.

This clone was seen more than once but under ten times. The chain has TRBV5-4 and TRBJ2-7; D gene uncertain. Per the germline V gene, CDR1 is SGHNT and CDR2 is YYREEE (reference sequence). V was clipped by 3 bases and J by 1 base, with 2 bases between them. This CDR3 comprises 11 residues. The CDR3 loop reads CASSSSYEQYF. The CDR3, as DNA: TGTGCCAGCAGCTCGTCCTACGAGCAGTACTTC.

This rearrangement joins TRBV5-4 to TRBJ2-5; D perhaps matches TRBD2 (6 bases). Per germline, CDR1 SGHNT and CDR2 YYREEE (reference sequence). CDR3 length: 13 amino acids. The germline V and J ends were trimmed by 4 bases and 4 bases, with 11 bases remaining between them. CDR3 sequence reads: CASSVDYSETQYF. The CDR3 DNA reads TGTGCCAGCAGCGTGGACTATTCAGAGACCCAGTACTTC.

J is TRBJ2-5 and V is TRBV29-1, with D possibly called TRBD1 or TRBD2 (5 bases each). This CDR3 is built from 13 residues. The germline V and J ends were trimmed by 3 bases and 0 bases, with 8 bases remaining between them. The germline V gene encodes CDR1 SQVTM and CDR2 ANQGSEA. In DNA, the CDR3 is TGCAGCGTTGAGGGGCGGGACCAAGAGACCCAGTACTTC. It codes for CSVEGRDQETQYF.

The CDR3 region is CATTMGGVKQFF. DNA for the CDR3: TGTGCCACCACGATGGGAGGGGTCAAGCAGTTCTTC. This chain joins TRBV28 and TRBJ2-1, with 7 positions matching TRBD2. V lost 10 bases and J lost 11; bases outside the gene matches: 11. The CDR3 has 12 residues. Germline CDR1 reads MDHEN; CDR2 reads SYDVKM.

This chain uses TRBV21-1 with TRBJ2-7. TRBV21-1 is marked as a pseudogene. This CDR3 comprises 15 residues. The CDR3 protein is CASSKSRQGIDEQYF. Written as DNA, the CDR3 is TGTGCCAGCAGCAAATCCCGACAAGGGATAGACGAGCAGTACTTC.

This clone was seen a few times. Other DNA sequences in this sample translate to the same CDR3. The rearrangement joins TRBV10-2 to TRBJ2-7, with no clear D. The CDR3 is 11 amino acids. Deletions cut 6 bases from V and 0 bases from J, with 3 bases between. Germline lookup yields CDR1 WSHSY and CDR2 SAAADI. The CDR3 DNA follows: TGCGCCAGCAGCAGCTCCTACGAGCAGTACTTC. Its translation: CASSSSYEQYF.

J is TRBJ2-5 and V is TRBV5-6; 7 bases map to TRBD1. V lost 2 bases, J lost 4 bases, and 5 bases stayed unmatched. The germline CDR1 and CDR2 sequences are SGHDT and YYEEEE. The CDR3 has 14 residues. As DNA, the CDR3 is TGTGCCAGCAGCTTAGACAGGGTTGCAGAGACCCAGTACTTC. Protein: CASSLDRVAETQYF.

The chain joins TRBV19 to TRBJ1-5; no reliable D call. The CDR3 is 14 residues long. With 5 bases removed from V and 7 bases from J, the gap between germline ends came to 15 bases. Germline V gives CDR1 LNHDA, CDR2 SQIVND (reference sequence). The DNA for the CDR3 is TGTGCCAGTAGTGTTTGGGATAGGTCGCAGCCCCAGCATTTT. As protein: CASSVWDRSQPQHF.

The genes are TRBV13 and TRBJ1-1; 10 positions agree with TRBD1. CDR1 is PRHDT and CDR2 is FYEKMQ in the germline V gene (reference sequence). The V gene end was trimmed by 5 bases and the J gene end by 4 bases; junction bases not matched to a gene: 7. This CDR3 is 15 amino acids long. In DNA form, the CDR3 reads TGTGCCAGCAGCCCGACACGGACAGGGGGCACTGAAGCTTTCTTT. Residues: CASSPTRTGGTEAFF.

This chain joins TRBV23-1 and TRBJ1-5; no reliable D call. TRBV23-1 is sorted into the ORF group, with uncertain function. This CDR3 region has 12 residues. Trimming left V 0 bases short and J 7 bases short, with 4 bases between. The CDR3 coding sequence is TGCGCCAGCAGTCAATCGAGACAGCCCCAGCATTTT. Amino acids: CASSQSRQPQHF.

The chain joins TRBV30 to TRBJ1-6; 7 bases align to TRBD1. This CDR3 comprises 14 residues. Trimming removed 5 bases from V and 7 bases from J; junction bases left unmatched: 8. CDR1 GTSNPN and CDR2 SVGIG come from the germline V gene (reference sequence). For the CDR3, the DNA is TGTGCCTGGGAGAGTTTGACAGGGAATTCACCCCTCCACTTT. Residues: CAWESLTGNSPLHF. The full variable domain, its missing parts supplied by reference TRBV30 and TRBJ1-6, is SQTIHQWPATLVQPVGSPLSLECTVEGTSNPNLYWYRQAAGRGLQLLFYSVGIGQISSEVPQNLSASRPQDRQFILSSKKLLLSDSGFYLCAWESLTGNSPLHFGNGTRLTVT.

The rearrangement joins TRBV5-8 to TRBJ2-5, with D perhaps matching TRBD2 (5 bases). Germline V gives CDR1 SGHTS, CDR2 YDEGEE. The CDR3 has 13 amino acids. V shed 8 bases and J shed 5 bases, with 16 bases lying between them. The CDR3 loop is CASKLGPGETQYF. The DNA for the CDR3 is TGTGCCAGTAAACTGGGCCCGGGGGAGACCCAGTACTTC.

CDR3 coding DNA: TGCGCCAGCAGTGAGCGTTTAGCGGGAGGAGTCGATACGCAGTATTTT. It is translated as CASSERLAGGVDTQYF. The V and J genes are TRBV10-2 and TRBJ2-3; 10 bases agree with TRBD2. The germline V gene has CDR1 WSHSY and CDR2 SAAADI. V dropped 2 bases and J dropped 6; count of bases not matched to a gene: 8. The CDR3 contains 16 residues.

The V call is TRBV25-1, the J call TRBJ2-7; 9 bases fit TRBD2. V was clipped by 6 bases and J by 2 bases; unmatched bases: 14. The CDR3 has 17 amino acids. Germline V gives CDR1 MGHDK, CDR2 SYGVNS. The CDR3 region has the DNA TGTGCCAGCAGGGGGCCATATAGCGGGAGATTTGCCTACGAGCAGTACTTC. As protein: CASRGPYSGRFAYEQYF.

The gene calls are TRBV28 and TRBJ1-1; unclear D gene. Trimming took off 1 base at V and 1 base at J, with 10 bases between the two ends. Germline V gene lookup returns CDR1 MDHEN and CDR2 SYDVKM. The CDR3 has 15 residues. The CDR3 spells CASSLSFGRNTEAFF. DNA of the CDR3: TGTGCCAGCAGTTTATCGTTTGGAAGGAACACTGAAGCTTTCTTT.

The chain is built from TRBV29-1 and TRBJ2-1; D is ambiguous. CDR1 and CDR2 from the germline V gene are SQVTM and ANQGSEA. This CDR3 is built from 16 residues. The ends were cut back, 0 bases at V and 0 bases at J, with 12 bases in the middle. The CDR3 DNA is TGCAGCGTTGAAGATTGCGACACATTCTCCTACAATGAGCAGTTCTTC. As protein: CSVEDCDTFSYNEQFF.

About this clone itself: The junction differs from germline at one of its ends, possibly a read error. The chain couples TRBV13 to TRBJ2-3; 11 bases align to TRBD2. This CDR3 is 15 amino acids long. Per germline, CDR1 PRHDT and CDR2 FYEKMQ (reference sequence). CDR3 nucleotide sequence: TGTGCCGGCAGCCCTAGCGGGGGGTCCACAGATACGCAGTATTTT. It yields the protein CAGSPSGGSTDTQYF.

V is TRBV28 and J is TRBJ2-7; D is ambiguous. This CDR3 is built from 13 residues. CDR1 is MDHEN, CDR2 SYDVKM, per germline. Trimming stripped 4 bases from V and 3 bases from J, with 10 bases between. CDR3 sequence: CASSSPYNYEQYF. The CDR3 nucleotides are TGTGCCAGCAGTTCCCCATACAACTACGAGCAGTACTTC. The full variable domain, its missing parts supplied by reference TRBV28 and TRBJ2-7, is DVKVTQSSRYLVKRTGEKVFLECVQDMDHENMFWYRQDPGLGLRLIYFSYDVKMKEKGDIPEGYSVSREKKERFSLILESASTNQTSMYLCASSSPYNYEQYFGPGTRLTVT.

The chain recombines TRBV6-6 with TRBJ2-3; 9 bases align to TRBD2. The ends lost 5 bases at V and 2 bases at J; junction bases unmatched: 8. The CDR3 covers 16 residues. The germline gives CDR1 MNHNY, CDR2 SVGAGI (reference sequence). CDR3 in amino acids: CASSNSLAGNTDTQYF. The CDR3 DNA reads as TGTGCCAGCAGTAACAGCCTAGCGGGAAACACAGATACGCAGTATTTT.